These T cell receptor beta chains were read from a single sample in a study of CD8+ T cells in alopecia areata. Generated by immunoSEQ multiplex PCR, the TCRdb table keeps only in-frame clones and is missing some. The table records approximately 150,000 clones, about 88% of them present only once. Material: CD8+ T cells sorted from blood, obtained at week 4, from a patient treated with tofacitinib. These receptors all stem from a human donor with alopecia areata. Each CDR3 is given with its conserved first and last residue. D genes are given only for firm matches. Part of the rows lack a size; the others show once, few, many or a class for expanded clones.

clone size: NA; V gene: TRBV7-6; D gene: NA; J gene: TRBJ2-3; CDR3 DNA: TGTGCCAGCAGCTTAGGGGTATTGTCTTCTAAATGGGATTTT; CDR3 protein: CASSLGVLSSKWDF
clone size: NA; V gene: TRBV29-1; D gene: NA; J gene: TRBJ2-7; CDR3 DNA: TGCAGCGTTGAAGATTCCCAGGTGTTCTCCTACGAGCAGTACTTC; CDR3 protein: CSVEDSQVFSYEQYF
clone size: NA; V gene: TRBV7-9; D gene: NA; J gene: TRBJ2-1; CDR3 DNA: TGTGCCACAGAGGGCCCCTACAATGAGCAGTTCTTC; CDR3 protein: CATEGPYNEQFF
clone size: few; V gene: TRBV13; D gene: TRBD2; J gene: TRBJ2-7; CDR3 DNA: TGTGCCAGCAGCTTAGGAACCGGGGGGGACCGCGAGCAGTACTTC; CDR3 protein: CASSLGTGGDREQYF
clone size: NA; V gene: TRBV19; D gene: NA; J gene: TRBJ2-7; CDR3 DNA: TGTGCCAGTAGGAGCAGGACCTACGAGCAGTACTTC; CDR3 protein: CASRSRTYEQYF
clone size: NA; V gene: TRBV29-1; D gene: NA; J gene: TRBJ2-7; CDR3 DNA: TGCAGCGTTGCCGGCTATCTCTCTCGCGAGCAGTACTTC; CDR3 protein: CSVAGYLSREQYF
clone size: NA; V gene: TRBV11-2; D gene: NA; J gene: TRBJ2-7; CDR3 DNA: TGTGCCAGCAGCCCGCCCGTGGAGGGACTCCGCAGGGGCGAGCAGTACTTC; CDR3 protein: CASSPPVEGLRRGEQYF
clone size: NA; V gene: TRBV30; D gene: NA; J gene: TRBJ2-3; CDR3 DNA: TGTGCCCTAGGGGTCCCCGAAGATACGCAGTATTTT; CDR3 protein: CALGVPEDTQYF
clone size: NA; V gene: TRBV4-1; D gene: NA; J gene: TRBJ2-5; CDR3 DNA: TGCGCCAGCAGCCAAGATCTCGAGCAGGGATCTGGGGAGACCCAGTACTTC; CDR3 protein: CASSQDLEQGSGETQYF
clone size: NA; V gene: TRBV7-9; D gene: NA; J gene: TRBJ2-3; CDR3 DNA: TGTGCCACCACCTACTACTACAGGGTAGCGAGGGATACGCAGTATTTT; CDR3 protein: CATTYYYRVARDTQYF
clone size: NA; V gene: TRBV7-9; D gene: TRBD2; J gene: TRBJ2-3; CDR3 DNA: TGTGCCAGCAGCTCCCGGGAAGCGGGGGATGACACAGATACGCAGTATTTT; CDR3 protein: CASSSREAGDDTDTQYF
clone size: once; V gene: TRBV27; D gene: NA; J gene: TRBJ2-7; CDR3 DNA: TGTGCCAGCAGTTTAGCAAAGACCTACGAGCAGTACTTC; CDR3 protein: CASSLAKTYEQYF
clone size: few; V gene: TRBV7-2; D gene: TRBD2; J gene: TRBJ2-1; CDR3 DNA: TGTGCCAGCAGCCTCGGGACTAACAATGAGCAGTTCTTC; CDR3 protein: CASSLGTNNEQFF
clone size: NA; V gene: TRBV2; D gene: NA; J gene: TRBJ2-3; CDR3 DNA: TGTGCCAGCAGTGGAGTTTGGAGAAACCTGGTCACAGATACGCAGTATTTT; CDR3 protein: CASSGVWRNLVTDTQYF
clone size: NA; V gene: TRBV2; D gene: TRBD2; J gene: TRBJ2-3; CDR3 DNA: TGTGCCAGCAGCCCGACTAGCGGGAACACAGATACGCAGTATTTT; CDR3 protein: CASSPTSGNTDTQYF
clone size: once; V gene: TRBV7-9; D gene: NA; J gene: TRBJ1-5; CDR3 DNA: TGTGCCAGCAGCTCCGGTGGAGGGTCCAATCAGCCCCAGCATTTT; CDR3 protein: CASSSGGGSNQPQHF
clone size: NA; V gene: TRBV7-9; D gene: NA; J gene: TRBJ1-1; CDR3 DNA: TGTGCCAGCAGCTCACTTTCTACAGGATTAAACACTGAAGCTTTCTTT; CDR3 protein: CASSSLSTGLNTEAFF
clone size: NA; V gene: TRBV30; D gene: NA; J gene: TRBJ1-1; CDR3 DNA: TGTGCCTGGTGTGTGGCCCTAGGCACTGAAGCTTTCTTT; CDR3 protein: CAWCVALGTEAFF
clone size: NA; V gene: TRBV5-4; D gene: NA; J gene: TRBJ2-7; CDR3 DNA: TGTGCCAGCAGCTTTATTTCCTCTCCGGTCGAGCAGTACTTC; CDR3 protein: CASSFISSPVEQYF
clone size: NA; V gene: TRBV6-1; D gene: NA; J gene: TRBJ2-3; CDR3 DNA: TGTGCCAGCAGTCCGGGGGGCTTTGGTACGCAGTATTTT; CDR3 protein: CASSPGGFGTQYF
clone size: once; V gene: TRBV10-2; D gene: NA; J gene: TRBJ2-1; CDR3 DNA: TGCGCCATAGGACAGACGAACAATGAGCAGTTCTTC; CDR3 protein: CAIGQTNNEQFF
clone size: NA; V gene: TRBV30; D gene: TRBD1; J gene: TRBJ2-7; CDR3 DNA: TGTGCCTGGATGGGGACAGGGGAGACCTACGAGCAGTACTTC; CDR3 protein: CAWMGTGETYEQYF
clone size: few; V gene: TRBV29-1; D gene: NA; J gene: TRBJ2-1; CDR3 DNA: TGCAGCGTACTGATGGAAGGCGAGCAGTTCTTC; CDR3 protein: CSVLMEGEQFF
clone size: NA; V gene: TRBV5-4; D gene: NA; J gene: TRBJ2-3; CDR3 DNA: TGTGCCAGCAGCTTGTTTGCAGAGAACACAGATACGCAGTATTTT; CDR3 protein: CASSLFAENTDTQYF
clone size: NA; V gene: TRBV30; D gene: TRBD1; J gene: TRBJ1-1; CDR3 DNA: TGTGCCTGGAGTAGGTTGGGGCAGGGGGAAACTGAAGCTTTCTTT; CDR3 protein: CAWSRLGQGETEAFF
clone size: NA; V gene: TRBV5-1; D gene: NA; J gene: TRBJ1-1; CDR3 DNA: TGCGCCAGCAGCTCCCCGGGTGCTGAAGCTTTCTTT; CDR3 protein: CASSSPGAEAFF
clone size: few; V gene: TRBV6-6; D gene: TRBD1; J gene: TRBJ2-5; CDR3 DNA: TGTGCCAGCAGTCCCGGGACAGGGGGATGGGAGACCCAGTACTTC; CDR3 protein: CASSPGTGGWETQYF
clone size: NA; V gene: TRBV5-8; D gene: TRBD1; J gene: TRBJ1-2; CDR3 DNA: TGTGCCAGCAGCTTGGGGTCAGGGGGCAACTATGGCTACACCTTC; CDR3 protein: CASSLGSGGNYGYTF
clone size: NA; V gene: TRBV25-1; D gene: NA; J gene: TRBJ2-7; CDR3 DNA: TGTGCCAGCAGTGAATGGACTGCGGGCCACGAGCAGTACTTC; CDR3 protein: CASSEWTAGHEQYF
clone size: NA; V gene: TRBV30; D gene: TRBD2; J gene: TRBJ2-3; CDR3 DNA: TGTGCCTGGAGTGTAAGCGGGAAAGATACGCAGTATTTT; CDR3 protein: CAWSVSGKDTQYF
clone size: once; V gene: TRBV7-9; D gene: NA; J gene: TRBJ2-7; CDR3 DNA: TGTGCCAGCAGCAACTGGGGGGAAACTGATTCCTACGAGCAGTACTTC; CDR3 protein: CASSNWGETDSYEQYF
clone size: NA; V gene: TRBV7-9; D gene: TRBD2; J gene: TRBJ2-3; CDR3 DNA: TGTGCCAGCAGCTCCGGACTAGCGAATACAGATACGCAGTATTTT; CDR3 protein: CASSSGLANTDTQYF
clone size: NA; V gene: TRBV15; D gene: NA; J gene: TRBJ1-1; CDR3 DNA: TGTGCCACCAGCAGAGAGCTATTCGGCAGCGAAGCTTTCTTT; CDR3 protein: CATSRELFGSEAFF
clone size: NA; V gene: TRBV10-3; D gene: NA; J gene: TRBJ1-2; CDR3 DNA: TGTGCCATCAGCTGGACAGACCGACTTAAATATGGCTACACCTTC; CDR3 protein: CAISWTDRLKYGYTF
clone size: NA; V gene: TRBV30; D gene: NA; J gene: TRBJ1-2; CDR3 DNA: TGTGCCTGGAGCGGAATCGGGCAGGGTGGTTACGGCTACACCTTC; CDR3 protein: CAWSGIGQGGYGYTF
clone size: NA; V gene: TRBV29-1; D gene: TRBD1; J gene: TRBJ1-2; CDR3 DNA: TGCAGCGTGGACGCGCAGGGGGAAGGCTACACCTTC; CDR3 protein: CSVDAQGEGYTF
clone size: NA; V gene: TRBV29-1; D gene: TRBD1; J gene: TRBJ2-5; CDR3 DNA: TGCAGCGCCCGAAGACAGGGAAGGTACCAAGAGACCCAGTACTTC; CDR3 protein: CSARRQGRYQETQYF
clone size: NA; V gene: TRBV27; D gene: NA; J gene: TRBJ2-5; CDR3 DNA: TGTGCCAGCAGAGAGAAGTGGGGCTCTCATCAAGAGACCCAGTACTTC; CDR3 protein: CASREKWGSHQETQYF
clone size: NA; V gene: TRBV6-6; D gene: NA; J gene: TRBJ1-1; CDR3 DNA: TGTGCCAGCAGTTTGACAGGACTAATGAACACTGAAGCTTTCTTT; CDR3 protein: CASSLTGLMNTEAFF
clone size: NA; V gene: TRBV29-1; D gene: NA; J gene: TRBJ2-7; CDR3 DNA: TGCAGCGTCGTTGTCGGGAGCTCCTACGAGCAGTACTTC; CDR3 protein: CSVVVGSSYEQYF
clone size: few; V gene: TRBV11-2; D gene: NA; J gene: TRBJ2-5; CDR3 DNA: TGTGCCAGTGTGCAGGGGACACAAGAGACCCAGTACTTC; CDR3 protein: CASVQGTQETQYF
clone size: NA; V gene: TRBV5-1; D gene: NA; J gene: TRBJ2-7; CDR3 DNA: TGCGCCAGCAGCTTATCTTTAGGTTGGCAGGGAGGATCCTACGAGCAGTACTTC; CDR3 protein: CASSLSLGWQGGSYEQYF
clone size: few; V gene: TRBV29-1; D gene: NA; J gene: TRBJ2-2; CDR3 DNA: TGCAGCGCAAGACAGTCGAACACCGGGGAGCTGTTTTTT; CDR3 protein: CSARQSNTGELFF
clone size: NA; V gene: TRBV5-1; D gene: NA; J gene: TRBJ2-1; CDR3 DNA: TGCGCCAGCAGCTTGAATGGAGCCCGTGGGAATGAGCAGTTCTTC; CDR3 protein: CASSLNGARGNEQFF
clone size: NA; V gene: TRBV5-6; D gene: NA; J gene: TRBJ2-1; CDR3 DNA: TGTGCCAGCAGCTTGGGCGGCGAGAAGCCGAGCTCCTACAATGAGCAGTTCTTC; CDR3 protein: CASSLGGEKPSSYNEQFF
clone size: once; V gene: TRBV9; D gene: NA; J gene: TRBJ2-3; CDR3 DNA: TGTGCCAGCAGCGCTAGTGGGACGCAGTATTTT; CDR3 protein: CASSASGTQYF
clone size: NA; V gene: TRBV27; D gene: NA; J gene: TRBJ2-1; CDR3 DNA: TGTGCCAGCCAGGAAGGACTCTTCTCGCTAAGTGAGCAGTTCTTC; CDR3 protein: CASQEGLFSLSEQFF
clone size: few; V gene: TRBV29-1; D gene: TRBD1; J gene: TRBJ2-2; CDR3 DNA: TGCAGCGTCGTACAGGGGTGGGCCGGGGAGCTGTTTTTT; CDR3 protein: CSVVQGWAGELFF
clone size: once; V gene: TRBV5-6; D gene: NA; J gene: TRBJ1-5; CDR3 DNA: TGTGCCAGCAGCTTGTGGGGCGGTCAGCCCCAGCATTTT; CDR3 protein: CASSLWGGQPQHF
clone size: few; V gene: TRBV7-2; D gene: NA; J gene: TRBJ2-5; CDR3 DNA: TGTGCCAGCAGCCCGGGGAGATTAGAAGAGACCCAGTACTTC; CDR3 protein: CASSPGRLEETQYF
clone size: NA; V gene: TRBV4-1; D gene: NA; J gene: TRBJ2-2; CDR3 DNA: TGCGCCAGCAGCCACTCGGGGGGCCCCGGGGAGCTGTTTTTT; CDR3 protein: CASSHSGGPGELFF
clone size: NA; V gene: TRBV4-1; D gene: NA; J gene: TRBJ2-7; CDR3 DNA: TGCGCCAGCAGCCAGGTCCGTTCCTTCTACGAGCAGTACTTC; CDR3 protein: CASSQVRSFYEQYF
clone size: NA; V gene: TRBV4-1; D gene: NA; J gene: TRBJ2-7; CDR3 DNA: TGCGCCAGCAGCCAAAGGGACGGCTCCTACGAGCAGTACTTC; CDR3 protein: CASSQRDGSYEQYF
clone size: NA; V gene: TRBV7-9; D gene: NA; J gene: TRBJ2-5; CDR3 DNA: TGTGCCAGCAGCCAACCCGCGGGACAAGAGACCCAGTACTTC; CDR3 protein: CASSQPAGQETQYF
clone size: NA; V gene: TRBV9; D gene: TRBD1; J gene: TRBJ2-3; CDR3 DNA: TGTGCCAGCAGCGTAGAAGGCACAGGGGGATGGTCAGATACGCAGTATTTT; CDR3 protein: CASSVEGTGGWSDTQYF
clone size: NA; V gene: TRBV27; D gene: NA; J gene: TRBJ2-7; CDR3 DNA: TGTGCCAGCAGTGCGGACTACCCCTACGAGCAGTACTTC; CDR3 protein: CASSADYPYEQYF
clone size: once; V gene: TRBV27; D gene: NA; J gene: TRBJ2-4; CDR3 DNA: TGTGCCAGCAGTCCCCATGAGGGCCGAGATGGTGAAAACATTCAGTACTTC; CDR3 protein: CASSPHEGRDGENIQYF
clone size: NA; V gene: TRBV29-1; D gene: NA; J gene: TRBJ2-7; CDR3 DNA: TGCAGCGTTGAAGCGACTGCCACCTACGAGCAGTACTTC; CDR3 protein: CSVEATATYEQYF
clone size: NA; V gene: TRBV30; D gene: NA; J gene: TRBJ2-1; CDR3 DNA: TGTGCCTGGACCCGGGAAAGGGACAATGAGCAGTTCTTC; CDR3 protein: CAWTRERDNEQFF
clone size: NA; V gene: TRBV29-1; D gene: TRBD2; J gene: TRBJ2-7; CDR3 DNA: TGCAGCGTTGAACTCGGGAGGGCCTACGAGCAGTACTTC; CDR3 protein: CSVELGRAYEQYF